Presented here are 23 T cell receptor beta chains from one specimen sequenced in a study of quantifying T cell responses using KT2 cells. Study-wide background: RNA was reverse transcribed with TCR alpha and beta constant-region primers.

The cDNA 3' end received a ligated oligonucleotide with a UMI. First-round PCR used four to five cycles and beta primers RC1.1 and RC1.2 covering TRBC1 and TRBC2. TCRdb reprocessed the UMI-ligation and nested PCR reads via MiXCR and lists one record per CDR3 protein. This table has 52,000 or so distinct CDR3 sequences, roughly an eighth appearing once. Sample: PBMCs spiked with cells of the T cell clone KT2. The receptors stem from a human donor.

This clonotype was recorded a few times. The genes are TRBV10-1 and TRBJ1-1; D is undetermined. CDR3 size: 13 residues. CDR1 and CDR2 (germline): WNHNN, SYGVQD (reference sequence). The V and J ends lost 0 bases and 5 bases respectively, with 7 bases between them. The CDR3 DNA sequence: TGCGCCAGCAGTGAGTCGTATCGAACTGAAGCTTTCTTT. Translating it yields CASSESYRTEAFF.

The gene calls are TRBV12-3 or TRBV12-4 and TRBJ2-5; D is unclear. V was cut by 1 base and J by 4 bases, with 10 bases left in between. The CDR3 has 14 amino acids. In DNA form, the CDR3 reads TGTGCCAGCAGTTTAGAATCGTTTAGAGAGACCCAGTACTTC. Translating gives CASSLESFRETQYF.

This clonotype has only a few counts. The chain combines TRBV12-3 or TRBV12-4 with TRBJ2-1; maybe TRBD2 (5 bases). The CDR3 contains 12 residues. V was pared by 6 bases and J by 9 bases, with 12 bases between. The CDR3 spells CASSPTMGEQFF. In nucleotides, the CDR3 is TGTGCCAGCAGCCCGACTATGGGTGAGCAGTTCTTC.

This chain connects TRBV20-1 to TRBJ2-6; D call uncertain. V was clipped by 1 base and J by 0 bases, with 7 bases between them. CDR1 and CDR2 (germline): DFQATT, SNEGSKA (reference sequence). This CDR3 region has 15 residues. CDR3 residues: CSARVGGSGANVLTF. In nucleotides, the CDR3 is TGCAGTGCTAGAGTAGGTGGCTCTGGGGCCAACGTCCTGACTTTC.

This chain uses TRBV18 with TRBJ1-1; D uncertain. CDR3 length: 13 residues. The V end was cut by 1 base, the J end by 4 bases, with 7 bases between. Per the germline V gene, CDR1 is KGHSH and CDR2 is LQKENI. The CDR3 DNA is TGTGCCAGCTCACCACTCGGAGGCACTGAAGCTTTCTTT. It yields the protein CASSPLGGTEAFF.

This clonotype was detected ten times or more. V is TRBV20-1 and J is TRBJ2-1, with 7 bases fitting TRBD2. In germline, CDR1 is DFQATT, CDR2 SNEGSKA (reference sequence). There are 15 residues in the CDR3. With 5 bases clipped from V and 5 bases from J, the junction kept 12 bases outside the gene matches. The CDR3 loop is CSAPPGTNINNEQFF. The CDR3 region has the DNA TGCAGTGCTCCACCCGGGACTAACATAAACAATGAGCAGTTCTTC.

This chain connects TRBV20-1 to TRBJ2-5; D is ambiguous. Trimming removed 6 bases at V and 4 bases at J, with 15 bases between. The CDR3 contains 13 residues. Germline V gene lookup returns CDR1 DFQATT and CDR2 SNEGSKA (reference sequence). The CDR3 protein is CSADGYRVETQYF. CDR3 in DNA: TGCAGTGCGGATGGCTACCGCGTAGAGACCCAGTACTTC.

This clonotype was observed many times. The chain joins TRBV2 to TRBJ2-1; tentative D call: TRBD2 (6 bases). Trimming pared 7 bases from V and 2 bases from J, leaving 18 bases between. This CDR3 region has 16 residues. Per germline, CDR1 SNHLY and CDR2 FYNNEI. The CDR3 DNA is TGTGCCAGCACCGCTGGCGGAGGGGTGCCCTACAATGAGCAGTTCTTC. This gives the protein CASTAGGGVPYNEQFF.

This sequence joins TRBV7-9 and TRBJ1-6; no clear D gene. This CDR3 spans 13 amino acids. V gave up 2 bases and J gave up 8 bases, with 7 bases separating them. The germline gives CDR1 SEHNR, CDR2 FQNEAQ (reference sequence). CDR3 protein: CASSLMDYSPLHF. The DNA of the CDR3 is TGTGCCAGCAGCTTAATGGATTATTCACCCCTCCACTTT. Full variable domain (missing parts from reference TRBV7-9 and TRBJ1-6): DTGVSQNPRHKITKRGQNVTFRCDPISEHNRLYWYRQTLGQGPEFLTYFQNEAQLEKSRLLSDRFSAERPKGSFSTLEIQRTEQGDSAMYLCASSLMDYSPLHFGNGTRLTVT.

V is TRBV5-8 and J is TRBJ1-1, with unresolved D. This CDR3 region has 16 residues. V lost 1 base, J lost 1 base, and 14 bases lay in between. Germline-derived CDR1 and CDR2 are SGHTS and YDEGEE. CDR3 sequence reads: CASSLSESRPNTEAFF. The CDR3 bases are TGTGCCAGCAGCTTGTCGGAGTCACGGCCGAACACTGAAGCTTTCTTT. Complete variable domain (other parts from reference TRBV5-8 and TRBJ1-1): EAGVTQSPTHLIKTRGQQATLRCSPISGHTSVYWYQQALGLGLQFLLWYDEGEERNRGNFPPRFSGRQFPNYSSELNVNALELEDSALYLCASSLSESRPNTEAFFGQGTRLTVV.

The J gene is TRBJ2-7, the V gene TRBV5-1; D gene unclear. Germline CDR1 reads SGHRS; CDR2 reads YFSETQ. The CDR3 is 14 amino acids. V was clipped by 2 bases and J by 3 bases, with 12 bases between them. This CDR3 is CASSFLFGDYEQYF. The CDR3, as DNA: TGCGCCAGCAGCTTTTTATTTGGAGACTACGAGCAGTACTTC. Supplemented by reference TRBV5-1 and TRBJ2-7, the full variable domain reads KAGVTQTPRYLIKTRGQQVTLSCSPISGHRSVSWYQQTPGQGLQFLFEYFSETQRNKGNFPGRFSGRQFSNSRSEMNVSTLELGDSALYLCASSFLFGDYEQYFGPGTRLTVT.

This clonotype showed up just a few times. The J gene is TRBJ1-3, the V gene TRBV7-8, with D perhaps TRBD1 (5 bases). Per germline, CDR1 SGHVS and CDR2 FQNEAQ. The CDR3 has 14 residues. V shed 5 bases and J shed 5 bases, with 13 bases lying between them. CDR3 DNA sequence: TGTGCCAGCAGCAAGGGACCAACAAGAAACACCATATATTTT. Translated: CASSKGPTRNTIYF.

This clonotype rates as medium-sized. The CDR3 nucleotides read TGTGCCACCACCCTGGGACAGGGGGAAGAGACCCAGTACTTC. It codes for CATTLGQGEETQYF. V and J are TRBV15 and TRBJ2-5; 11 positions agree with TRBD1. Per germline, CDR1 LNHNV and CDR2 YYDKDF (reference sequence). The CDR3 length is 14 residues. V lost 7 bases to trimming and J lost 3 bases; unmatched junction nucleotides: 4.

The chain uses TRBV25-1 and TRBJ2-7; TRBD1 matches at 9 bases. The CDR3 length is 12 residues. Germline V CDR1 and CDR2: MGHDK, SYGVNS. Germline trimming cut 6 bases from V and 12 bases from J; bases unmatched to any gene: 9. The CDR3, as DNA: TGTGCCAGCAGGGTTGGGACAGGGAGGAGGTACTTC. Amino acid sequence: CASRVGTGRRYF.

The V and J genes are TRBV10-3 and TRBJ2-3; D possibly corresponds to TRBD2 (6 bases). The germline V and J ends were trimmed by 0 bases and 2 bases, with 9 bases remaining between them. The CDR3 consists of 15 residues. Germline CDR1 reads ENHRY; CDR2 reads SYGVKD. The CDR3, as DNA: TGTGCCATCAGTGAGTCGTGGCGGGACACAGATACGCAGTATTTT. Translation gives CAISESWRDTDTQYF.

This chain uses TRBV6-1 with TRBJ1-5; D possibly corresponds to TRBD1 (5 bases). Trimming left V 0 bases short and J 4 bases short, with 10 bases between. The CDR3 runs 15 residues. CDR1 and CDR2 (germline): MNHNS, SASEGT. This chain's CDR3 is CASSEALAGNQPQHF. The CDR3 DNA reads TGTGCCAGCAGTGAAGCGTTGGCAGGGAATCAGCCCCAGCATTTT.

This clonotype was recorded only once. A much larger clone differs from this one at a single base, so this may be a read error. The V gene is TRBV7-2, the J gene TRBJ2-3; D is ambiguous. The V gene lost 1 base and the J gene lost 5 bases, with 4 bases spanning the gap. Germline loops: CDR1 SGHTA, CDR2 FQGNSA. There are 12 residues in the CDR3. The CDR3 loop reads CASSLERDTQYF. The DNA for the CDR3 is TGTGCCAGCAGCTTAGAGAGAGATACGCAGTATTTT.

The rearrangement joins TRBV14 to TRBJ1-1, with D possibly TRBD1 on 5 matching bases. Germline CDR1 reads SGHDN; CDR2 reads FVKESK. V lost 1 base and J 5 bases, leaving 8 bases between the germline ends. The CDR3 contains 13 residues. This CDR3 reads CASSQVRGTEAFF. As DNA, the CDR3 is TGTGCCAGCAGCCAAGTGAGGGGTACTGAAGCTTTCTTT.

This clonotype was observed a handful of times. The CDR3 DNA is TGTGCCACCAGTCTAAACTCGGGTACGCAGTATTTT. Translated, it gives CATSLNSGTQYF. The chain employs TRBV24-1 and TRBJ2-3; D is ambiguous. Trimming stripped 6 bases from V and 8 bases from J, with 11 bases between. The CDR3 has 12 residues. CDR1 and CDR2 from the germline V gene are KGHDR and SFDVKD.

This clonotype came up many times. This rearrangement joins TRBV12-3 or TRBV12-4 to TRBJ2-3; D not resolved. Trimming removed 7 bases from V and 2 bases from J, with 13 bases in between. The CDR3 consists of 14 residues. The DNA for the CDR3 is TGTGCCAGCACCGCAATCTTCGTCACAGATACGCAGTATTTT. As protein: CASTAIFVTDTQYF.

The chain couples TRBV5-4 to TRBJ2-1; D is unresolved. Germline V lookup: CDR1 SGHNT, CDR2 YYREEE (reference sequence). The V end lost 0 bases, the J end lost 1 base, and 8 bases lay between the germline ends. The CDR3 spans 15 residues. In DNA form, the CDR3 reads TGTGCCAGCAGCTTGGGACTGGCTTCCTACAATGAGCAGTTCTTC. It encodes CASSLGLASYNEQFF.

This clonotype showed up just a few times. V gene TRBV30 combines with J gene TRBJ2-5, with D uncertain. The CDR3 contains 13 residues. Trimming pared 1 base from V and 1 base from J, leaving 7 bases between. Looked up from germline, CDR1 is GTSNPN and CDR2 is SVGIG (reference sequence). The CDR3 spells CAWSGRIQETQYF. CDR3 DNA: TGTGCCTGGAGTGGGCGGATCCAAGAGACCCAGTACTTC. Based on the CDR3 plus reference TRBV30 and TRBJ2-5, the full variable domain is SQTIHQWPATLVQPVGSPLSLECTVEGTSNPNLYWYRQAAGRGLQLLFYSVGIGQISSEVPQNLSASRPQDRQFILSSKKLLLSDSGFYLCAWSGRIQETQYFGPGTRLLVL.

The chain uses TRBV20-1 and TRBJ1-1, with TRBD1 matching over 11 bases. The CDR3 loop spans 13 amino acids. The junction had 10 bases not matched to a gene; V was cut back by 6 bases and J by 10 bases. Germline loops: CDR1 DFQATT, CDR2 SNEGSKA (reference sequence). The CDR3 nucleotides are TGCAGTGCCCAGCCGGGGACAGGGGGTGTAGCTTTCTTT. This codes for CSAQPGTGGVAFF.